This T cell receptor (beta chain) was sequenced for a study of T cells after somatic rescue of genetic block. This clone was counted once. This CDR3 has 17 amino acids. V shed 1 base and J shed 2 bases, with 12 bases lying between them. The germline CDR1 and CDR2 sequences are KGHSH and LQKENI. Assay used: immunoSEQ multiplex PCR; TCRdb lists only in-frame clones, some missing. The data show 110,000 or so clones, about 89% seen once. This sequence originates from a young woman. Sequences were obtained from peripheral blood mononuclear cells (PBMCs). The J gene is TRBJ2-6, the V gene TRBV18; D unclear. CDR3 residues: CASSPQSIRAGANVLTF. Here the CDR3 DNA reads TGTGCCAGCTCACCACAGAGCATAAGAGCTGGGGCCAACGTCCTGACTTTC.